This is a list of T cell receptor beta chains from one sample in a study of blood T cell repertoires in COVID-19. Method: immunoSEQ multiplex PCR; TCRdb's copy keeps in-frame clones and lacks some. The sample has 130,000 to 150,000 clones, 80% to 90% seen once. Sequenced material: peripheral blood. Every receptor here comes from a human donor with acute or convalescent COVID-19. The donor label of this sample is uncertain. Each CDR3 is given with its conserved first and last residue. D genes are given only for firm matches. Some rows have no size entry. The others give once, few or many, or a class for an expanded clone.

V	D	J	size	DNA	CDR3
TRBV11-2	.	TRBJ1-3	few	TGTGCCAGCGGAATTAGAGGGAACACCATATATTTT	CASGIRGNTIYF
TRBV7-3	TRBD1	TRBJ1-2	.	TGTGCCAGCAGCTTATCCGACAGGGACCAAAATGGCTACACCTTC	CASSLSDRDQNGYTF
TRBV2	.	TRBJ1-2	few	TGTGCCAGCTACGGCAGGGAACCGAACTATGGCTACACCTTC	CASYGREPNYGYTF
TRBV28	TRBD1	TRBJ1-2	.	TGTGCCAGCAGTTACGGACAGGGGGATGGCTACACCTTC	CASSYGQGDGYTF
TRBV29-1	TRBD2	TRBJ2-1	.	TGCAGCGCCTCCGGGACTAGCGGGTACTTTGGCTCCTACAATGAGCAGTTCTTC	CSASGTSGYFGSYNEQFF
TRBV6-5	TRBD1	TRBJ1-2	.	TGTGCCAGCAGTTACTCACAGGGGGCTGGGTTCTATGGCTACACCTTC	CASSYSQGAGFYGYTF
TRBV5-6	.	TRBJ1-5	.	TGTGCCAGCAGCCCCGGGGTTGGCCAGCCCCAGCATTTT	CASSPGVGQPQHF
TRBV5-1	.	TRBJ1-5	.	TGCGCCAGCAGTAATAGCGGGGCACAGGGTCAGCCCCAGCATTTT	CASSNSGAQGQPQHF
TRBV7-2	TRBD2	TRBJ2-2	.	TGTGCCAGCAGCTCGGGACTAGGAAACACCGGGGAGCTGTTTTTT	CASSSGLGNTGELFF
TRBV2	TRBD2	TRBJ2-5	.	TGTGCCAGCAGTGAAAATTTTGTAAGGGCTAGCGGACAAGAGACCCAGTACTTC	CASSENFVRASGQETQYF
TRBV5-1	.	TRBJ1-1	.	TGCGCCAGCAGGTTGCCGGCGGATAACACTGAAGCTTTCTTT	CASRLPADNTEAFF
TRBV2	.	TRBJ2-6	.	TGTGCCAGCGGTTTGGCCAGAGGGGCCAACGTCCTGACTTTC	CASGLARGANVLTF
TRBV28	.	TRBJ2-7	.	TGTGCCAGCAGGCCCGGCGGCCCCTACGAGCAGTACTTC	CASRPGGPYEQYF
TRBV4-3	.	TRBJ2-2	.	TGCGCCAGCAGCCAAGATTCACAGGGGAGGGGGGAGCTGTTTTTT	CASSQDSQGRGELFF
TRBV4-1	.	TRBJ1-6	.	TGCGCCAGCAGCCAAGTATATGATTCACCCCTCCACTTT	CASSQVYDSPLHF
TRBV2	.	TRBJ1-1	.	TGTGCCAGCAGTGAAACAGGGACCACTGAAGCTTTCTTT	CASSETGTTEAFF
TRBV6-5	.	TRBJ1-1	.	TGTGCCAGCAGTTACGATTACAGGGACACTGAAGCTTTCTTT	CASSYDYRDTEAFF
TRBV5-4	TRBD2	TRBJ2-4	.	TGTGCCAGCAGCTTGGACGCAACGGGGGGGCTTGACATTCAGTACTTC	CASSLDATGGLDIQYF
TRBV9	.	TRBJ2-1	.	TGTGCCAGCAGCGTAGATCCCAGACAAGACAATGAGCAGTTCTTC	CASSVDPRQDNEQFF
TRBV6-4	.	TRBJ1-1	.	TGTGCCAGCAGTGACTCGGCGGGTGAAGCTTTCTTT	CASSDSAGEAFF
TRBV2	TRBD1	TRBJ2-1	.	TGTGCCAGCAGCCGGGGACAGGGCAATGAGCAGTTCTTC	CASSRGQGNEQFF
TRBV3-1/TRBV3-2	TRBD1	TRBJ1-1	few	TGTGCCAGCAGCCTTGGGACAGGGAAGGGAAGAACTGAAGCTTTCTTT	CASSLGTGKGRTEAFF
TRBV7-3	TRBD2	TRBJ2-3	.	TGTGCCAGCAGCCCAACCGGGACTAGCGCCACAGATACGCAGTATTTT	CASSPTGTSATDTQYF
TRBV30	.	TRBJ1-2	.	TGTGCCTGGAGTCAGGGCTTAGCTAACTATGGCTACACCTTC	CAWSQGLANYGYTF
TRBV2	.	TRBJ1-4	.	TGTGCCAGCAGCGTTCAGGGATCAACTAATGAAAAACTGTTTTTT	CASSVQGSTNEKLFF
TRBV29-1	TRBD1	TRBJ1-2	.	TGCAGCGTTGATTCGGGTTCCGGGACAGGGTATGGCTACACCTTC	CSVDSGSGTGYGYTF
TRBV5-1	.	TRBJ1-3	.	TGCGCCAGCAGCTTGGTCGGGTCTGGAAACACCATATATTTT	CASSLVGSGNTIYF
TRBV6-1	TRBD1	TRBJ1-1	.	TGTGCCAGCACCCAGGGGGCGATGAACACTGAAGCTTTCTTT	CASTQGAMNTEAFF
TRBV7-6	TRBD2	TRBJ2-5	.	TGTGCCAGCAGCTTCCCTAGCGGGGGGGGAGAGACCCAGTACTTC	CASSFPSGGGETQYF
TRBV4-3	.	TRBJ1-4	.	TGCGCCAGCAGCCAGAGGGGGTCTAATGAAAAACTGTTTTTT	CASSQRGSNEKLFF
TRBV27	TRBD2	TRBJ2-1	.	TGTGCCAGCAGTCGACTAGCGGGGGGGGATAATGAGCAGTTCTTC	CASSRLAGGDNEQFF
TRBV7-3	TRBD2	TRBJ2-1	.	TGTGCCAGCAGCTCGACTAGCGGGGAATACAATGAGCAGTTCTTC	CASSSTSGEYNEQFF
TRBV13	.	TRBJ2-7	.	TGTGCCAGCAGCCCCGGACAGTCTTCCTACGAGCAGTACTTC	CASSPGQSSYEQYF
TRBV28	TRBD1	TRBJ1-4	.	TGTGCCAGCAGCCTGACAGGGGAGCATGAAAAACTGTTTTTT	CASSLTGEHEKLFF
TRBV10-3	TRBD1	TRBJ1-1	.	TGTGCCATCAGCACCCCCCCAGGGACAGGGACGCATTTGAACACTGAAGCTTTCTTT	CAISTPPGTGTHLNTEAFF
TRBV18	.	TRBJ2-5	.	TGTGCCAGCTCACCAGAAGGCCTTTGGGGCACCCAGTACTTC	CASSPEGLWGTQYF
TRBV15	.	TRBJ2-1	.	TGTGCCACCAGCAGAGATGGAACACTGGACCAGCGGGATGAGCAGTTCTTC	CATSRDGTLDQRDEQFF
TRBV6-5	TRBD1	TRBJ1-6	.	TGTGCCAGAACCAGGGACAGGGAGAATTCACCCCTCCACTTT	CARTRDRENSPLHF
TRBV6-5	TRBD1	TRBJ1-2	once	TGTGCCAGCAGAACAGGGGGCGCGAACTATGGCTACACCTTC	CASRTGGANYGYTF
TRBV4-3	TRBD2	TRBJ2-5	.	TGCGCCAGCAGCCAAGAGATGCGGGGGGGCCAAGAGACCCAGTACTTC	CASSQEMRGGQETQYF
TRBV25-1	.	TRBJ2-3	.	TGTGCCAGCAGTGTTAATGGTGAGCTTGTTACGCAGTATTTT	CASSVNGELVTQYF
TRBV10-3	TRBD1	TRBJ1-2	.	TGTGCCATCAGTGGACTTCCGGGACAGATGATCAACTATGGCTACACCTTC	CAISGLPGQMINYGYTF
TRBV3-1/TRBV3-2	.	TRBJ1-5	.	TGTGCCAGCAGCCACTGGCAGAGCAATCAGCCCCAGCATTTT	CASSHWQSNQPQHF
TRBV6-5	.	TRBJ1-4	once	TGTGCCAGCAGTTACTCCGGACTCCCAACTAATGAAAAACTGTTTTTT	CASSYSGLPTNEKLFF
TRBV19	TRBD1	TRBJ1-4	.	TGTGCCAGTAGCCCCCGGGACAGGAATGAAAAACTGTTTTTT	CASSPRDRNEKLFF
TRBV15	.	TRBJ2-3	few	TGTGCCACCAGCAGTCCCTTCAGGGATACGCAGTATTTT	CATSSPFRDTQYF
TRBV30	.	TRBJ2-7	once	TGTGCCTGGATACCGGGGACCTACGAGCAGTACTTC	CAWIPGTYEQYF
TRBV4-3	.	TRBJ1-2	.	TGCGCCAGCAGCCAAGATTTGGTTTCCACTTTTGAGCGTGGCTACACCTTC	CASSQDLVSTFERGYTF
TRBV7-2	.	TRBJ2-5	.	TGTGCCAGCAGCTTCGGGGGGACACCCAGGAGGGAGACCCAGTACTTC	CASSFGGTPRRETQYF
TRBV9	TRBD2	TRBJ2-3	.	TGTGCCAGCAGCCGGGGGGGGCCGGATACGCAGTATTTT	CASSRGGPDTQYF
TRBV11-3	.	TRBJ2-3	.	TGTGCCAGCAGCTTAGGAGGGGGTCAGAGCACAGATACGCAGTATTTT	CASSLGGGQSTDTQYF
TRBV4-1	TRBD2	TRBJ2-2	few	TGCGCTAGCAGGCCCGGGACTAGCGGGGGCACCGGGGAGCTGTTTTTT	CASRPGTSGGTGELFF
TRBV19	.	TRBJ1-5	.	TGTGCCAGTAGTTCTACAGGGAATCAGCCCCAGCATTTT	CASSSTGNQPQHF
TRBV6-2/TRBV6-3	TRBD1	TRBJ1-1	.	TGTGCCAGCAGTTACCACGGACAGGGAAGAACTGAAGCTTTCTTT	CASSYHGQGRTEAFF
TRBV28	.	TRBJ1-5	many	TGTGCCAGCAGATCTACAGTCGGGGGCAATCAGCCCCAGCATTTT	CASRSTVGGNQPQHF
TRBV5-5	TRBD1	TRBJ1-2	.	TGTGCCAGCAGCTTGGTACAGGGGGATGGCTACACCTTC	CASSLVQGDGYTF
TRBV10-3	TRBD1	TRBJ2-6	.	TGTGCCATCAGAGGACAGGGGGCTAGTACGCTAGCCAACGTCCTGACTTTC	CAIRGQGASTLANVLTF